The sequence of this T cell receptor (beta chain) was determined in a study of cytomegalovirus exposure and HLA in healthy donors. Use of 60 Vbeta and 13 Jbeta primers characterized the PCR. TCRdb keeps only in-frame clones here, not all; method: immunoSEQ multiplex PCR. The table includes roughly 160,000 clones, 80% to 85% detected once. On this clone: This sample includes further DNA sequences coding for the same CDR3.

The V segment lost 5 bases and the J segment 2 bases; nucleotides outside the gene matches: 17. The CDR3 consists of 18 residues. From germline, CDR1 is SNHLY and CDR2 FYNNEI. The chain employs TRBV2 and TRBJ1-2; 7 bases map to TRBD1. This sequence was found in a male donor in good health and CMV-seronegative. Sequenced material: PBMCs. CDR3 DNA sequence: TGTGCCAGCAGTAACCTGGGGACAGCTACGAGGAAAAACTATGGCTACACCTTC. This codes for CASSNLGTATRKNYGYTF.